The clone carrying this T cell receptor beta chain has more than one count but fewer than ten. From the 5' RACE reads, TCRdb called clonotypes with MiXCR, one entry per CDR3 protein. The repertoire holds around 450,000 distinct CDR3 sequences, with 24% as singletons. The record originates from a study of T-cell memory formation after mild COVID-19. Germline lookup yields CDR1 MNHNS and CDR2 SASEGT. This CDR3 region has 14 residues. V lost 5 bases and J lost 9; bases outside the gene matches: 6. The sequence derives from an adult woman who had mild COVID-19 (a few samples of this study predate the infection). Cell type and time point are not known. The chain employs TRBV6-1 and TRBJ1-6; 8 nucleotides line up with TRBD1. The material sequenced was PBMCs or a T cell subset sorted from them (not recorded which). The CDR3, as DNA: TGTGCCAGCAGTACCCGGACAGGGATTTCACCCCTCCACTTT. Protein sequence: CASSTRTGISPLHF.